This T cell receptor (beta chain) was captured in a study of regulatory T cells in long-lasting Graves disease. Study-level results: Fewer public clonotypes were shared by new patients (about 940) than by persistent patients (2,741). Persistent disease exhibited a predilection for TRBV28, TRBJ1-2 and TRBJ2-5. TCR diversity in persistent Graves' patients was below that of newly diagnosed ones.

The V and J ends lost 4 bases and 2 bases respectively, with 15 bases between them. The CDR3 has 16 amino acids. Relying on iRepertoire HTBI primers and Arm-PCR of CDR3 regions, the team built TCR beta libraries. TCRdb independently ran MiXCR on the multiplex PCR reads; one entry per CDR3 protein. The sample yields 300,000 to 500,000 distinct CDR3 sequences, 20% to 25% seen once. As to time point: persistent/refractory GD, antithyroid drugs over 5 years with positive TRAb. PBMC-extracted RNA yielded the TCR library. This clonotype was picked up many times. Antigen unknown. Sequenced here: peripheral blood mononuclear cells (PBMCs), sampled when the disease was refractory, from a patient treated with antithyroid drugs. This TCR was sampled from a female donor with Graves disease. The chain links TRBV12-3 or TRBV12-4 to TRBJ2-1; tentatively, D is TRBD1 (6 bases). This chain's CDR3 is CASSSYGQSTYNEQFF. CDR3 in DNA: TGTGCCAGCAGTTCCTATGGACAGTCCACCTACAATGAGCAGTTCTTC.